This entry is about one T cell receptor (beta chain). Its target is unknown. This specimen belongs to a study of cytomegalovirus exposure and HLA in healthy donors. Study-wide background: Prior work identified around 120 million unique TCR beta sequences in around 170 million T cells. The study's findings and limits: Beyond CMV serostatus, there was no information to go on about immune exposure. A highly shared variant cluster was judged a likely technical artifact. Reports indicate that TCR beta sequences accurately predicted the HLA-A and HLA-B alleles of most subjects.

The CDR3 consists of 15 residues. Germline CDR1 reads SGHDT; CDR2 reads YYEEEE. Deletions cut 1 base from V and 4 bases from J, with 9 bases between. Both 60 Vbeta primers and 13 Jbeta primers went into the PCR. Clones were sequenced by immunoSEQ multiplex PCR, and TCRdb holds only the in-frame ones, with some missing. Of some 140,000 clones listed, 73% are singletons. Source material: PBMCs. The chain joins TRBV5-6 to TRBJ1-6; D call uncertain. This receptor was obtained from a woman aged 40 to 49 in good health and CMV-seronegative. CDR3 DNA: TGTGCCAGCAGCTTGTTCGGAGATTATAATTCACCCCTCCACTTT. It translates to CASSLFGDYNSPLHF. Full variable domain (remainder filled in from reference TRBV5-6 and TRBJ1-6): DAGVTQSPTHLIKTRGQQVTLRCSPKSGHDTVSWYQQALGQGPQFIFQYYEEEERQRGNFPDRFSGHQFPNYSSELNVNALLLGDSALYLCASSLFGDYNSPLHFGNGTRLTVT.